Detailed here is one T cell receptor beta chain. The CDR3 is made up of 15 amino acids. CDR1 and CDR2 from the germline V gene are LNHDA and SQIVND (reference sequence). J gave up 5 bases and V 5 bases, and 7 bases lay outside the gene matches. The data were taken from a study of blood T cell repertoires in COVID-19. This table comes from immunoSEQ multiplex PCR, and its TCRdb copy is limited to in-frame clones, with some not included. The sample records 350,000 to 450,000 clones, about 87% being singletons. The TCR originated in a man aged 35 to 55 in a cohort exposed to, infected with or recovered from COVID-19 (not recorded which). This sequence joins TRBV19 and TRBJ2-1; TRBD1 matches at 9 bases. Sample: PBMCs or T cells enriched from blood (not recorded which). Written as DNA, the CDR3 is TGTGCCAGTAGTTTGCGGGACAGGGACCACAATGAGCAGTTCTTC. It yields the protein CASSLRDRDHNEQFF.